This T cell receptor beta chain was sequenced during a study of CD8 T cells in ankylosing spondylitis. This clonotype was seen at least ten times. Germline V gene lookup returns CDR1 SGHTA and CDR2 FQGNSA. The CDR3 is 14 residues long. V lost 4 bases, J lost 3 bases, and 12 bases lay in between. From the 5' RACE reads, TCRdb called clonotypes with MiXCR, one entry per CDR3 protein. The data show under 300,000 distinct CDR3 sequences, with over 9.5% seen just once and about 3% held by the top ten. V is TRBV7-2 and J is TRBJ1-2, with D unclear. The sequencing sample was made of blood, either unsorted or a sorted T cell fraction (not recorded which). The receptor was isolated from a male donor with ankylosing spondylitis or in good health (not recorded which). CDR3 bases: TGTGCCAGCAGCTCCACCCTCGGGGACTATGGCTACACCTTC. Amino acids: CASSSTLGDYGYTF.